The rows below give T cell receptor beta chains drawn from one sample of a study of blood T cell repertoires in COVID-19. Using immunoSEQ multiplex PCR, the repertoire was profiled, and TCRdb retains in-frame clones only, with some absent. The table has roughly 200,000 clones, approximately 81% seen once. The specimen was peripheral blood. The source is a human donor in a cohort sampled during active COVID-19. Both conserved end residues are part of each CDR3. D genes are given only for firm matches. Rows may omit the clone size; those that give it use once, few, many or a size class.

TRBJ2-5	NA	TRBV3-1/TRBV3-2	NA	CASSFLQETQYF	TGTGCCAGCAGCTTCCTTCAAGAGACCCAGTACTTC
TRBJ1-2	NA	TRBV28	NA	CASSSPTGTNYGYTF	TGTGCCAGCAGTTCCCCCACAGGAACCAACTATGGCTACACCTTC
TRBJ1-2	NA	TRBV6-5	once	CAGTEVGVDGYTF	TGTGCCGGAACCGAGGTAGGGGTGGATGGCTACACCTTC
TRBJ1-5	TRBD1	TRBV28	few	CASSFFFSGRGRVGIGQPQHF	TGTGCCAGCAGTTTTTTCTTTAGCGGCAGGGGGCGCGTTGGGATAGGGCAGCCCCAGCATTTT
TRBJ1-2	NA	TRBV19	NA	CASSILGSADYTF	TGTGCCAGTAGTATTCTCGGCAGCGCTGACTACACCTTC
TRBJ2-3	NA	TRBV29-1	NA	CSAARRGNTDTQYF	TGCAGCGCCGCCCGGCGGGGAAACACAGATACGCAGTATTTT
TRBJ2-2	NA	TRBV5-1	NA	CASSLARSNGELFF	TGCGCCAGCAGCTTGGCGAGGAGTAACGGGGAGCTGTTTTTT
TRBJ2-1	NA	TRBV12-3/TRBV12-4	NA	CASRPSSAGKQFF	TGTGCCAGCAGACCCTCTAGCGCCGGAAAGCAGTTCTTC
TRBJ2-2	TRBD1	TRBV19	NA	CASSYDRVAGELFF	TGTGCCAGTAGTTATGACAGGGTAGCGGGGGAGCTGTTTTTT
TRBJ1-1	NA	TRBV19	NA	CASLRDTFLGAEAFF	TGTGCCAGTCTCAGGGACACGTTTTTGGGGGCTGAAGCTTTCTTT
TRBJ2-7	NA	TRBV19	NA	CASSTGYNRYPYEQYF	TGTGCCAGTAGTACAGGGTATAACAGATATCCCTACGAGCAGTACTTC
TRBJ1-3	TRBD1	TRBV5-1	NA	CASSLGTGDGNTIYF	TGCGCCAGCAGCTTGGGGACAGGGGATGGAAACACCATATATTTT
TRBJ1-2	NA	TRBV7-7	NA	CASRGAGPYGYTF	TGTGCCAGCAGGGGGGCAGGGCCCTATGGCTACACCTTC
TRBJ1-2	TRBD1	TRBV5-4	NA	CASRHGTDVNYGYTF	TGTGCCAGCAGACACGGGACAGACGTTAACTATGGCTACACCTTC
TRBJ2-7	TRBD2	TRBV3-1/TRBV3-2	once	CASSQTSGNYEQYF	TGTGCCAGCAGCCAGACTAGCGGGAACTACGAGCAGTACTTC
TRBJ2-1	TRBD1	TRBV5-1	NA	CASSPRGSRGMNNEQFF	TGCGCCAGCAGCCCCCGAGGTAGCAGGGGGATGAACAATGAGCAGTTCTTC
TRBJ2-5	TRBD2	TRBV7-2	NA	CASSLSGREVQYF	TGTGCCAGCAGCTTATCGGGCCGGGAGGTCCAGTACTTC
TRBJ2-3	TRBD2	TRBV7-3	NA	CASSLMASGDAATQYF	TGTGCCAGCAGCTTAATGGCTAGCGGGGACGCGGCTACGCAGTATTTT
TRBJ1-2	NA	TRBV2	NA	CASSADSNYGYTF	TGTGCCAGCAGTGCCGACAGTAACTATGGCTACACCTTC
TRBJ1-4	NA	TRBV4-1	NA	CASSQGIATNEKLFF	TGCGCCAGCAGCCAAGGTATAGCAACTAATGAAAAACTGTTTTTT
TRBJ1-5	NA	TRBV7-8	NA	CASSLMGGMVGNQPQHF	TGTGCCAGCAGCTTAATGGGGGGGATGGTAGGCAATCAGCCCCAGCATTTT
TRBJ1-6	TRBD1	TRBV14	few	CASSKDRGLSPLHF	TGTGCCAGCAGCAAGGACAGGGGTCTCTCACCCCTCCACTTT
TRBJ2-1	NA	TRBV19	NA	CAIYREQWQYNEQFF	TGTGCCATTTACAGGGAGCAGTGGCAATACAATGAGCAGTTCTTC
TRBJ2-2	TRBD2	TRBV3-1/TRBV3-2	NA	CASSQVTSGSTGELFF	TGTGCCAGCAGCCAAGTCACTAGCGGGAGCACCGGGGAGCTGTTTTTT
TRBJ1-2	NA	TRBV18	NA	CASSPGEGCTF	TGTGCCAGCTCACCCGGTGAGGGCTGCACCTTC
TRBJ1-5	NA	TRBV7-2	NA	CASSLPNQPQHF	TGTGCCAGCAGCCTACCCAATCAGCCCCAGCATTTT
TRBJ1-2	NA	TRBV2	NA	CASSPQMGYTF	TGTGCCAGCAGCCCGCAGATGGGCTACACCTTC
TRBJ1-5	NA	TRBV12-3/TRBV12-4	once	CASSLVGNQPQHF	TGTGCCAGCAGTTTAGTAGGCAATCAGCCCCAGCATTTT
TRBJ1-2	NA	TRBV11-2	NA	CASSLRNLGYTF	TGTGCCAGCAGCCTGAGAAACCTAGGCTACACCTTC
TRBJ2-3	NA	TRBV7-2	NA	CASSPGRGSTDTQYF	TGTGCCAGCAGCCCGGGGCGGGGCAGCACAGATACGCAGTATTTT
TRBJ1-4	NA	TRBV9	NA	CASSVGIRDGNEKLFF	TGTGCCAGCAGCGTAGGAATCAGGGATGGTAATGAAAAACTGTTTTTT
TRBJ1-2	NA	TRBV6-6	NA	CASSSRGPSGYGYTF	TGTGCCAGCAGTTCTCGTGGACCTTCGGGATATGGCTACACCTTC
TRBJ2-5	NA	TRBV24-1	NA	CATSDVTGTRETQYF	TGTGCCACCAGTGACGTTACCGGGACACGAGAGACCCAGTACTTC
TRBJ1-4	TRBD1	TRBV27	NA	CATKSGTGPERGEKLFF	TGTGCCACCAAAAGCGGGACAGGCCCAGAGAGGGGTGAAAAACTGTTTTTT
TRBJ1-4	NA	TRBV2	NA	CASSVGRATTNEKLFF	TGTGCCAGCAGTGTAGGCAGGGCAACAACTAATGAAAAACTGTTTTTT
TRBJ1-5	TRBD1	TRBV3-1/TRBV3-2	NA	CASSQGRGNQPQHF	TGTGCCAGCAGCCAAGGCAGGGGGAATCAGCCCCAGCATTTT
TRBJ2-1	TRBD2	TRBV5-1	NA	CASSLAGHSYNEQFF	TGCGCCAGCAGCTTAGCGGGGCACTCCTACAATGAGCAGTTCTTC
TRBJ1-1	NA	TRBV2	NA	CASTRENFLNTEAFF	TGTGCCAGCACCCGAGAGAATTTTTTGAACACTGAAGCTTTCTTT
TRBJ1-2	NA	TRBV5-1	few	CASAFDWLNGYTF	TGCGCCAGCGCCTTCGACTGGCTCAATGGCTACACCTTC
TRBJ1-1	NA	TRBV7-9	NA	CAGQQGQNTEAFF	TGTGCCGGTCAACAGGGACAGAACACTGAAGCTTTCTTT
TRBJ1-1	NA	TRBV30	NA	CAWSHRPGRGTEAFF	TGTGCCTGGAGCCACCGGCCAGGGAGGGGCACTGAAGCTTTCTTT
TRBJ2-5	TRBD2	TRBV28	NA	CASSLPGLMYQETQYF	TGTGCCAGCAGTTTACCGGGACTAATGTACCAAGAGACCCAGTACTTC
TRBJ1-1	TRBD1	TRBV6-5	NA	CASSYSAGGGNTEAFF	TGTGCCAGCAGTTACTCAGCAGGGGGAGGGAACACTGAAGCTTTCTTT
TRBJ1-1	NA	TRBV5-4	once	CASSLQTPNTEAFF	TGTGCCAGCAGCCTCCAGACACCTAACACTGAAGCTTTCTTT
TRBJ2-3	NA	TRBV30	NA	CAWRLGGTDTQYF	TGTGCCTGGAGGCTAGGAGGCACAGATACGCAGTATTTT
TRBJ1-6	NA	TRBV28	NA	CASSLTAYRDSNSPLHF	TGTGCCAGCAGTCTAACCGCTTACCGGGACTCGAATTCACCCCTCCACTTT